This TCR beta chain was documented in a study of blood T cell repertoires in COVID-19. Background on the study: The origin of the acute and convalescent COVID-19 samples was the United States, Italy and Spain. T cells, B-cell-depleted T cells, or PBMCs supplied cDNA or gDNA.

CDR3 length: 14 amino acids. V was clipped by 7 bases and J by 1 base; unmatched bases: 4. CDR1 SGHAT and CDR2 FQDESV come from the germline V gene (reference sequence). As handled by the study authors: Amplification with reference gene primers provided the estimates of nucleated cell counts. The data were produced by immunoSEQ multiplex PCR, yet TCRdb's version contains in-frame clones alone and is incomplete. That table supplies the V and J calls and clone size; D and trimming were determined from the DNA. The sample lists some 70,000 clones; 80% to 85% were seen once. Sequences were obtained from peripheral blood. The clonotype comes from a woman aged 55-75 years with acute or convalescent COVID-19. The rearrangement joins TRBV11-1 to TRBJ1-1; 9 nucleotides match TRBD1. CDR3 protein: CASNSGQGNTEAFF. CDR3 DNA: TGTGCCAGCAACTCGGGACAGGGGAACACTGAAGCTTTCTTT.